One and the same sample provided the 30 T cell receptor beta chains below, sequenced in a study of T-cell memory formation after mild COVID-19. TCRdb itself ran the 5' RACE reads through MiXCR, one entry per CDR3 protein. This repertoire shows approximately 450,000 distinct CDR3 sequences, around a sixth found once; its top ten account for around 12%. The sequencing sample was made of PBMCs or a T cell subset sorted from them (not recorded which). The receptors were gathered from an adult woman who had mild COVID-19 (a few samples of this study predate the infection). Cell type and time point are not known.

This clonotype was seen more than once but under ten times. V is TRBV6-1 and J is TRBJ2-7; TRBD2 agrees at 8 bases. The CDR3 is made up of 18 amino acids. J was trimmed by 1 base and V by 0 bases; bases with no gene match: 11. Germline V lookup: CDR1 MNHNS, CDR2 SASEGT. The chain's CDR3 is CASSEARWIAGFSYEQYF. DNA for the CDR3: TGTGCCAGCAGTGAAGCAAGGTGGATAGCGGGGTTTTCCTACGAGCAGTACTTC.

The sample holds a few counts of this clonotype. The DNA for the CDR3 is TGTGCCAGCGATAAGAGCGGGAATGAGCAGTTCTTC. Translated, it gives CASDKSGNEQFF. The genes are TRBV7-2 and TRBJ2-1; possibly TRBD2 for D (6 bases). Trimming took off 8 bases at V and 7 bases at J, with 12 bases between the two ends. Germline assignment: CDR1 SGHTA and CDR2 FQGNSA. The CDR3 extends over 12 amino acids.

The chain uses TRBV30 and TRBJ2-3; 9 nucleotides line up with TRBD1. Trimming took 0 bases from V and 15 from J; bases not matched to a gene: 7. Looked up from germline, CDR1 is GTSNPN and CDR2 is SVGIG (reference sequence). CDR3 length equals 12 residues. The CDR3 coding sequence is TGTGCCTGGAGTGTACTGGGGACAGGGACATATTTT. This encodes CAWSVLGTGTYF. Based on the CDR3 plus reference TRBV30 and TRBJ2-3, the full variable domain is SQTIHQWPATLVQPVGSPLSLECTVEGTSNPNLYWYRQAAGRGLQLLFYSVGIGQISSEVPQNLSASRPQDRQFILSSKKLLLSDSGFYLCAWSVLGTGTYFGPGTRLTVL.

This chain connects TRBV3-1 to TRBJ2-7, with unresolved D. V lost 1 base and J 4 bases, leaving 8 bases between the germline ends. Germline V lookup: CDR1 LGHDT, CDR2 YNNKEL (reference sequence). This CDR3 comprises 13 residues. CDR3 residues: CASSQADTYEQYF. In nucleotides, the CDR3 is TGTGCCAGCAGCCAAGCCGACACGTACGAGCAGTACTTC.

The chain links TRBV27 to TRBJ2-1; the match to TRBD2 covers 13 bases. The trim removed 5 bases at V and 5 bases at J, leaving 6 bases unmatched. Germline V gene lookup returns CDR1 MNHEY and CDR2 SMNVEV (reference sequence). The CDR3 has 16 amino acids. CDR3 coding DNA: TGTGCCAGCAGTGTAACGACTAGCGGGAGGCACAATGAGCAGTTCTTC. Translating gives CASSVTTSGRHNEQFF.

This clonotype was seen at least ten times. The gene calls are TRBV28 and TRBJ1-5, with D possibly TRBD1 on 6 matching bases. Between the trimmed V and J ends, which lost 8 bases and 2 bases, there was a span of 10 bases. Looked up from germline, CDR1 is MDHEN and CDR2 is SYDVKM. There are 13 residues in the CDR3. The DNA of the CDR3 is TGTGCCAGCGAGGGGGGTGGCAATCAGCCCCAGCATTTT. Its translation: CASEGGGNQPQHF.

This rearrangement joins TRBV3-1 to TRBJ2-3; TRBD2 aligns across 13 bases. Germline V CDR1 and CDR2: LGHDT, YNNKEL (reference sequence). Losses at the gene ends were 3 bases for V and 4 bases for J; bases not matched to a gene: 1. The CDR3 has 15 residues. CDR3 amino acids: CASSHGTSGADTQYF. The CDR3 nucleotides read TGTGCCAGCAGCCATGGGACTAGCGGGGCAGATACGCAGTATTTT.

This clonotype was observed a handful of times. The rearrangement uses TRBV11-2 and TRBJ2-1; TRBD2 aligns across 9 bases. The germline gives CDR1 SGHAT, CDR2 FQNNGV. The CDR3 consists of 16 residues. Trimming cost V 0 bases and J 7 bases; bases outside gene matches: 7. The CDR3 sequence is CASSLDGLAGSNEQFF. DNA of the CDR3: TGTGCCAGCAGCTTAGATGGTCTAGCGGGGTCAAATGAGCAGTTCTTC.

The V gene is TRBV14, the J gene TRBJ1-1, with 11 bases that match TRBD1. Unmatched junction bases numbered 6, after V lost 5 bases and J lost 1 base. Germline V gene lookup returns CDR1 SGHDN and CDR2 FVKESK. The CDR3 consists of 16 residues. DNA of the CDR3: TGTGCCAGCAGCTCCCGGGACAGGGGGGAGAACACTGAAGCTTTCTTT. This sequence encodes CASSSRDRGENTEAFF.

Points on this clonotype: One end of the junction is discordant with germline, which a read error may explain. The V gene is TRBV20-1, the J gene TRBJ1-5, with TRBD1 matching 8 bases. Germline CDR1 and CDR2: DFQATT and SNEGSKA (reference sequence). The CDR3 contains 15 residues. The chain's CDR3 is CSARRTGLSNQPHHF. As DNA, the CDR3 is TGCAGTGCTAGACGGACAGGGCTTAGCAATCAGCCCCATCATTTT.

V is TRBV20-1 and J is TRBJ1-5; TRBD1 agrees at 7 bases. With 3 bases clipped from V and 0 bases from J, the junction kept 11 bases outside the gene matches. Looked up from germline, CDR1 is DFQATT and CDR2 is SNEGSKA (reference sequence). This CDR3 is built from 17 residues. CDR3: CSASDRTGTYSNQPQHF. The CDR3 DNA reads as TGCAGTGCTAGCGACCGGACAGGCACCTATAGCAATCAGCCCCAGCATTTT.

Concerning this clonotype: One end of the junction is discordant with germline, which a read error may explain. This chain links TRBV19 with TRBJ2-7; 8 bases fit TRBD1. Germline CDR1 and CDR2: LNHDA and SQIVND (reference sequence). This CDR3 has 16 residues. CDR3 protein: CASRTIGTGSSSEQYF. The CDR3 DNA sequence: TGTGCCAGTAGGACTATCGGGACAGGATCCTCCTCCGAGCAGTACTTC.

The V and J genes are TRBV29-1 and TRBJ2-7; D remains ambiguous. Trimming removed 5 bases at V and 1 base at J, with 12 bases between. Germline V gene data show CDR1 as SQVTM and CDR2 as ANQGSEA. The CDR3 has 13 amino acids. The CDR3 region has the DNA TGCAGCGTTATCAAGCCCGGTTCCTACGAGCAGTACTTC. Amino acids: CSVIKPGSYEQYF.

This chain links TRBV12-3 or TRBV12-4 with TRBJ2-7; TRBD1 is a possible D gene (6 bases). The V and J ends lost 2 bases and 5 bases respectively, with 13 bases between them. The CDR3 has 14 amino acids. CDR3 residues: CASSLRRRGNEQYF. The CDR3 nucleotides read TGTGCCAGCAGTTTACGTCGCAGGGGTAACGAGCAGTACTTC.

This clonotype was counted between two and nine times. The V and J genes are TRBV7-9 and TRBJ2-2; 9 bases agree with TRBD1. The germline CDR1 and CDR2 sequences are SEHNR and FQNEAQ (reference sequence). The CDR3 contains 16 residues. V lost 3 bases, J lost 2 bases, and 4 bases stayed unmatched. The CDR3 bases are TGTGCCAGCAGCTTCGGGACAGGGTACAACACCGGGGAGCTGTTTTTT. Residues: CASSFGTGYNTGELFF.

This clonotype was found a few times. The gene calls are TRBV27 and TRBJ2-7; no clear D gene. The CDR3 loop spans 16 amino acids. Germline assignment: CDR1 MNHEY and CDR2 SMNVEV (reference sequence). The V end lost 3 bases, the J end lost 2 bases, and 17 bases lay between the germline ends. CDR3 region: CASSLKAASGPYEQYF. In DNA, the CDR3 is TGTGCCAGCAGTTTGAAGGCGGCCTCTGGGCCCTACGAGCAGTACTTC.

This clonotype was detected a few times. This chain connects TRBV24-1 to TRBJ2-1; D ambiguous. V was trimmed by 5 bases and J by 10 bases, leaving 11 bases between them. This CDR3 spans 12 amino acids. The germline gives CDR1 KGHDR, CDR2 SFDVKD. CDR3 nucleotide sequence: TGTGCCACCAGTGTTCCTTTGGGGGAGCAGTTCTTC. This sequence encodes CATSVPLGEQFF.

The chain links TRBV9 to TRBJ1-1, with a weak D call TRBD1 (5 bases). This CDR3 has 14 residues. Germline V gene data show CDR1 as SGDLS and CDR2 as YYNGEE. The V and J ends lost 4 bases and 4 bases respectively, with 14 bases between them. CDR3 bases: TGTGCCAGCAGCCCCGATGGGGGGATCACTGAAGCTTTCTTT. It codes for CASSPDGGITEAFF. Drawing the rest from reference TRBV9 and TRBJ1-1, the complete variable domain is DSGVTQTPKHLITATGQRVTLRCSPRSGDLSVYWYQQSLDQGLQFLIQYYNGEERAKGNILERFSAQQFPDLHSELNLSSLELGDSALYFCASSPDGGITEAFFGQGTRLTVV.

The chain combines TRBV9 with TRBJ1-2; TRBD1 matches 12 bases. V gave up 0 bases and J gave up 4 bases; unmatched junction bases: 7. The germline CDR1 and CDR2 sequences are SGDLS and YYNGEE. This CDR3 comprises 17 residues. This chain's CDR3 is CASSVGGGDRGPYGYTF. The CDR3 nucleotides read TGTGCCAGCAGCGTAGGAGGAGGGGACAGGGGGCCCTATGGCTACACCTTC. The variable domain in full, with the rest retrieved from reference TRBV9 and TRBJ1-2, is DSGVTQTPKHLITATGQRVTLRCSPRSGDLSVYWYQQSLDQGLQFLIQYYNGEERAKGNILERFSAQQFPDLHSELNLSSLELGDSALYFCASSVGGGDRGPYGYTFGSGTRLTVV.

This clonotype has more than one count but fewer than ten. This chain uses TRBV5-6 with TRBJ2-5; a weak D match, TRBD1 (6 bases). V was trimmed by 7 bases and J by 1 base, leaving 14 bases between them. The CDR3 has 14 amino acids. Germline V gene lookup returns CDR1 SGHDT and CDR2 YYEEEE. The CDR3 reads CASVIRGFQETQYF. The CDR3 nucleotides are TGTGCCAGCGTCATTAGGGGGTTCCAAGAGACCCAGTACTTC.

This clonotype was counted between two and nine times. The chain joins TRBV24-1 to TRBJ2-5, with 8 bases identical to TRBD1. With 1 base clipped from V and 5 bases from J, the junction kept 11 bases outside the gene matches. Per germline, CDR1 KGHDR and CDR2 SFDVKD. The CDR3 extends over 17 amino acids. DNA for the CDR3: TGTGCCACCAGTGATTTAAAAGGGACAGGCGACACGGAGACCCAGTACTTC. It yields the protein CATSDLKGTGDTETQYF.

This chain joins TRBV6-5 and TRBJ2-7; D not certain. Per the germline V gene, CDR1 is MNHEY and CDR2 is SVGAGI. The CDR3 is 13 amino acids. Trimming left V 8 bases short and J 0 bases short, with 11 bases between. The CDR3 spells CASQRILSYEQYF. Here the CDR3 DNA reads TGTGCCAGCCAACGGATACTCTCCTACGAGCAGTACTTC.

This chain uses TRBV4-1 with TRBJ1-4; TRBD1 might be the D (6 bases). Germline CDR1 reads MGHRA; CDR2 reads YSYEKL. This CDR3 spans 14 amino acids. Deletions cut 2 bases from V and 8 bases from J, with 12 bases between. The CDR3 loop reads CASSQSGAGEKLFF. The CDR3 nucleotides read TGCGCCAGCAGCCAATCGGGGGCTGGGGAAAAACTGTTTTTT.

In its sample, this clonotype was seen many times. The chain links TRBV5-1 to TRBJ2-7; D remains ambiguous. V was shortened by 4 bases and J by 3 bases, with 11 bases between the two germline ends. The CDR3 extends over 13 amino acids. Germline CDR1 is SGHRS and CDR2 is YFSETQ. CDR3 loop: CASSQADGYEQYF. The DNA for the CDR3 is TGCGCCAGCAGCCAAGCAGACGGCTACGAGCAGTACTTC. Together with reference TRBV5-1 and TRBJ2-7, the CDR3 gives the full variable domain: KAGVTQTPRYLIKTRGQQVTLSCSPISGHRSVSWYQQTPGQGLQFLFEYFSETQRNKGNFPGRFSGRQFSNSRSEMNVSTLELGDSALYLCASSQADGYEQYFGPGTRLTVT.

V and J are TRBV7-3 and TRBJ2-2, with D possibly being TRBD1 (6 bases). CDR3 length equals 16 residues. CDR1 is SGHTA and CDR2 is FQGTGA in the germline V gene. V was cut by 1 base and J by 0 bases, with 9 bases left in between. In DNA, the CDR3 is TGTGCCAGCAGCTTAATTCGGACAGCGAACACCGGGGAGCTGTTTTTT. Translation gives CASSLIRTANTGELFF.

This clonotype was counted between two and nine times. The chain links TRBV11-2 to TRBJ2-1; TRBD2 aligns across 10 bases. CDR1 and CDR2 (germline): SGHAT, FQNNGV. The CDR3 length is 17 residues. V trimming: 3 bases; J trimming: 2 bases; junction bases outside the gene matches: 7. CDR3 in amino acids: CASSLGIAGGAYNEQFF. Written as DNA, the CDR3 is TGTGCCAGCAGCTTGGGGATAGCGGGAGGTGCCTACAATGAGCAGTTCTTC.

The chain's CDR3 is CASSPAGTGGDYGYTF. The CDR3 region has the DNA TGCGCCAGCAGCCCAGCCGGGACAGGGGGCGACTATGGCTACACCTTC. The rearrangement links TRBV4-3 to TRBJ1-2; TRBD1 agrees at 12 bases. The CDR3 runs to 16 residues. Germline loops: CDR1 LGHNA, CDR2 YSLEER. V lost 4 bases, J lost 3 bases, and 6 bases stayed unmatched.

The chain employs TRBV12-3 or TRBV12-4 and TRBJ2-1; the match to TRBD2 covers 12 bases. The CDR3 is made up of 13 amino acids. With 8 bases clipped from V and 13 bases from J, the junction kept 9 bases outside the gene matches. The CDR3 DNA follows: TGTGCCAGCCTGGCTAGCGGGGGGGCAGGTCAGTTCTTC. Protein sequence: CASLASGGAGQFF.

This clonotype occurred once. The V gene is TRBV20-1, the J gene TRBJ1-6, with D possibly being TRBD1 (5 bases). V lost 6 bases, J lost 7 bases, and 16 bases lay in between. The CDR3 is made up of 14 amino acids. Germline V gene data show CDR1 as DFQATT and CDR2 as SNEGSKA (reference sequence). CDR3 coding DNA: TGCAGTGCCACCGATCCGGGGCGGAATTCACCCCTCCACTTT. Translating gives CSATDPGRNSPLHF.

The V call is TRBV27, the J call TRBJ2-7; 12 bases match TRBD2. Trimming cost V 7 bases and J 3 bases; bases outside gene matches: 7. Germline V lookup: CDR1 MNHEY, CDR2 SMNVEV (reference sequence). CDR3 length equals 15 residues. The CDR3 nucleotides are TGTGCCAGCATCCCGTCGACTAGCGGGAGCTACGAGCAGTACTTC. Translated: CASIPSTSGSYEQYF.